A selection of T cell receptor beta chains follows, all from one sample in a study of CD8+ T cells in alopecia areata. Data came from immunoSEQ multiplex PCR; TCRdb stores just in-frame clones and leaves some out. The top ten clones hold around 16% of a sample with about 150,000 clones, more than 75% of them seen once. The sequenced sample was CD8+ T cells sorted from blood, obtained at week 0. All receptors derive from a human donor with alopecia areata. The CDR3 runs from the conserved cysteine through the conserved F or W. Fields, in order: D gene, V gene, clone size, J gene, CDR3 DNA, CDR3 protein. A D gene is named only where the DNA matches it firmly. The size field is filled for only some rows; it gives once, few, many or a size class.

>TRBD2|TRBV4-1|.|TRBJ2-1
TGCGCCAGCAGCCAAGGAGGCGGGAGGGCCACTTTTCCTGAGTTCTTC
CASSQGGGRATFPEFF
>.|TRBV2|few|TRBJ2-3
TGTGCCAGCAGTGGGTCCTGGGATTACGCAGATACGCAGTATTTT
CASSGSWDYADTQYF
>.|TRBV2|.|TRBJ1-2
TGTGCCAGCAGTGGGATAGGTGCCTGGGGTGGCTACACCTTC
CASSGIGAWGGYTF
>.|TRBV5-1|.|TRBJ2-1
TGCGCCAGCAGCTTGGGTGGCTCGGGAATCTACAATGAGCAGTTCTTC
CASSLGGSGIYNEQFF
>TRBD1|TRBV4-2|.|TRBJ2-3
TGTGCCAGCAGCCAAGAGACAGGGACAGATACGCAGTATTTT
CASSQETGTDTQYF
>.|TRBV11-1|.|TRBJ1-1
TGTGCCAGCAGCTTGGCCGGGACTCGCGAAGCTTTCTTT
CASSLAGTREAFF
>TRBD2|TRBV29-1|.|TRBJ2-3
TGCAGCGCCCTGTATGAGCGGGAGAGCACAGATACGCAGTATTTT
CSALYERESTDTQYF
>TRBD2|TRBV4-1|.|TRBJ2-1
TGCGCGGAGCGGGATATCGATGAGCAGTTCTTC
CAERDIDEQFF
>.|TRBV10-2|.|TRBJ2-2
TGCGCCAGCAGCCTGGGCACCGGGGAGCTGTTTTTT
CASSLGTGELFF
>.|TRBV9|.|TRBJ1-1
TGTGCCAGCAGCGTAGGAGACACTGAAGCTTTCTTT
CASSVGDTEAFF
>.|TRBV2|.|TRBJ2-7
TGTGCCATAGGGGGCGGGGGAGACTACGAGCAGTACTTC
CAIGGGGDYEQYF
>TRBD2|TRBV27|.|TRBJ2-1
TGTGCCAGCACTAGACTAGCGGGAAATGAGCAGTTCTTC
CASTRLAGNEQFF
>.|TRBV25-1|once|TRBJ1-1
TGTGCCAGCAGTCAAGGGGGGGCATTGAACACTGAAGCTTTCTTT
CASSQGGALNTEAFF
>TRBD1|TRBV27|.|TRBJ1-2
TGTGCCAGCAGTTTGACAGGGATGAACTATGGCTACACCTTC
CASSLTGMNYGYTF
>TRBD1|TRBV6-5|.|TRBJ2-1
TGTGCCAGCAGTTACGGGACAGGGCATCGCGATGAGCAGTTCTTC
CASSYGTGHRDEQFF
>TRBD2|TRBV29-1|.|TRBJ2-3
TGCAGCGTTGAAGCAGCGGGGGGCACAGATACGCAGTATTTT
CSVEAAGGTDTQYF